The present T cell receptor (beta chain) was sequenced within a study of glioma-infiltrating T cells after dendritic cell vaccination. Germline V gives CDR1 SGHVS, CDR2 FNYEAQ. Trimming at V came to 5 bases and at J to 7 bases, leaving 10 bases not matched to a gene. The CDR3 spans 14 residues. The method was immunoSEQ multiplex PCR; TCRdb's version includes in-frame clones alone and lacks a portion of them. The sample comprises tens of thousands of clones, around nine tenths of which are singletons, and 2% to 2.5% rests with the top ten. A remark on this clone: Antigen: not known.

The time point is: after dendritic cell vaccination, including at tumor progression/relapse. Study-wide results and limits: Higher TCR clonality did not directly relate to longer survival.

The sequencing here drew on blood, taken after dendritic cell vaccination. This chain uses TRBV7-6 with TRBJ2-5, with 7 nucleotides matching TRBD1. The clonotype originates from a human donor with glioblastoma. DNA for the CDR3: TGTGCCAGCAGCCCGGGACAGCCCTCGGGGACCCAGTACTTC. As protein: CASSPGQPSGTQYF.